There are a few counts of the clone carrying this T cell receptor (beta chain). Its matching antigen is unknown. One entry per CDR3 protein results from TCRdb running MiXCR on the reads. The repertoire holds about 110,000 distinct CDR3 sequences, with under 45% as singletons. This record comes from a study of T cell repertoires in cytomegalovirus infection. The overall study: Both CMV infection and a matching HLA type were indicated by public TCR beta signatures. Study-wide points: Pooled public TCR beta family frequency picked out CMV carriers with the relevant HLA. What dominated the ex vivo response were HLA-C-restricted CMV-specific TCR beta clonotypes.

Germline CDR1 and CDR2: MNHNY and SVGAGI (reference sequence). This CDR3 is built from 15 residues. The J segment lost 5 bases and the V segment lost 5 bases, leaving 5 bases of the junction unmatched. The J gene is TRBJ2-3, the V gene TRBV6-6; 12 nucleotides match TRBD2. Source: CD8+ T cells from cultured PBMCs, taken from culture after CMV antigen stimulation. The TCR sequence derives from a human donor in good health (CMV status not recorded). Some clones in this sample may be carry-over from other donors' samples. For the CDR3, the DNA is TGTGCCAGCAGTCCTAGCGGGGGGGCATTAGATACGCAGTATTTT. Translated: CASSPSGGALDTQYF.